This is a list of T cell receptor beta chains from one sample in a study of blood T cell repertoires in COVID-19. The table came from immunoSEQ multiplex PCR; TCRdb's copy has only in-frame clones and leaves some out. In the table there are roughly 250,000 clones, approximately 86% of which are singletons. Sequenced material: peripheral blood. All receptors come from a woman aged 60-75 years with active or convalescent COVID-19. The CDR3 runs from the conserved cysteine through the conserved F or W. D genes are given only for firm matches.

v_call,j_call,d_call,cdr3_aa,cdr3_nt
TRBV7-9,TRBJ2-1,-,CASKSYGRRTKRHEQFF,TGTGCCAGCAAATCCTACGGCAGAAGGACTAAACGCCATGAGCAGTTCTTC
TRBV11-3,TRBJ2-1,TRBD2,CASSLDPWREGGNEQFF,TGTGCCAGCAGCTTAGATCCTTGGCGGGAGGGTGGAAATGAGCAGTTCTTC
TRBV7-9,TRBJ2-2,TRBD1,CASSLDRADTGELFF,TGTGCCAGCAGCTTGGACAGGGCGGACACCGGGGAGCTGTTTTTT
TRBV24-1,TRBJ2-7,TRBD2,CATSDNSGRFLDEQYF,TGTGCCACCAGTGATAATAGCGGGAGGTTTCTCGACGAGCAGTACTTC
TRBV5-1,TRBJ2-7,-,CASSVLQGGNEQYF,TGCGCCAGCAGCGTGTTACAGGGTGGGAATGAGCAGTACTTC
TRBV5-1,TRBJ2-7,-,CASSLDRPPAAYEQYF,TGCGCCAGCAGCTTGGACAGGCCTCCGGCAGCCTACGAGCAGTACTTC
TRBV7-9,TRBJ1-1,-,CASRRDHGLWNTEAFF,TGTGCCAGCAGAAGAGATCATGGGCTTTGGAACACTGAAGCTTTCTTT
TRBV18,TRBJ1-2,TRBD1,CASSPTGTDYGYTF,TGTGCCAGCTCACCTACCGGGACAGACTATGGCTACACCTTC
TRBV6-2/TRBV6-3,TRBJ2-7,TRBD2,CASSSPAVAGSYEQYF,TGTGCCAGCAGCTCTCCCGCGGTAGCGGGATCCTACGAGCAGTACTTC
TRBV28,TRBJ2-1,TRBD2,CASSSSGTSPYNEQFF,TGTGCCAGCAGTTCCTCCGGGACTAGTCCTTACAATGAGCAGTTCTTC
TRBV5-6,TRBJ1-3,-,CASSRWDNSGNTIYF,TGTGCCAGCAGCCGGTGGGACAATTCTGGAAACACCATATATTTT
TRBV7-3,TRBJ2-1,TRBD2,CASSPGTSGRFNEQFF,TGTGCCAGCAGCCCCGGGACTAGCGGGAGATTCAATGAGCAGTTCTTC
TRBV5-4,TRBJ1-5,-,CASSEGTSQPQHF,TGTGCCAGCAGCGAAGGGACTTCTCAGCCCCAGCATTTT
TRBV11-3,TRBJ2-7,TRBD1,CASSPTGGDYEQYF,TGTGCCAGCAGCCCGACAGGGGGCGATTACGAGCAGTACTTC
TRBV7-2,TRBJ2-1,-,CASRVWGGERLGNEQFF,TGTGCCAGCAGAGTTTGGGGGGGCGAACGTTTAGGCAATGAGCAGTTCTTC
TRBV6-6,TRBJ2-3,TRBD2,CASIPTLRGGLNTQYF,TGTGCCAGCATCCCTACTCTGCGGGGGGGCCTAAATACGCAGTATTTT
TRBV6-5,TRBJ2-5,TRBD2,CATRSGGETQYF,TGTGCCACCCGATCGGGGGGGGAGACCCAGTACTTC
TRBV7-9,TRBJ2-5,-,CASSLGGHETQYF,TGTGCCAGCAGCTTAGGGGGGCACGAGACCCAGTACTTC
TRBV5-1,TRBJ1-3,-,CASSLDRAGGNTIYF,TGCGCCAGCAGCTTGGACAGGGCAGGGGGAAACACCATATATTTT
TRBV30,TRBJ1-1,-,CAWSPHSTEAFF,TGTGCCTGGAGTCCCCACTCTACTGAAGCTTTCTTT
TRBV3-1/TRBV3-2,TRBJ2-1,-,CASSQQGVEEQFF,TGTGCCAGCAGCCAGCAGGGTGTGGAGGAGCAGTTCTTC
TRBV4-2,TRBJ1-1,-,CASTPKSGWRAFF,TGTGCCAGCACTCCTAAATCCGGCTGGAGGGCTTTCTTT
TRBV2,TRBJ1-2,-,CASLPGDFDGYTF,TGTGCCAGCCTCCCCGGGGACTTTGATGGCTACACCTTC
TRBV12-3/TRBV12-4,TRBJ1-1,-,CASSSDRRVAFF,TGTGCCAGCAGTTCCGACCGGAGGGTAGCTTTCTTT
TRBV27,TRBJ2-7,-,CASSTYREGYEQYF,TGTGCCAGCAGTACATACAGGGAGGGCTACGAGCAGTACTTC